Below, 29 T cell receptor beta chains from the same sample are listed, as sequenced in a study of patients and donors after allogeneic stem cell transplantation. From the RT-PCR reads, TCRdb called clonotypes with MiXCR, one entry per CDR3 protein. The table has roughly 960,000 distinct CDR3 sequences, 15% to 20% seen once. Sequencing was carried out using blood, either unsorted or a sorted T cell fraction (not recorded which). The receptors were sampled from a human donor who was either an allogeneic HSCT recipient or a stem cell or donor lymphocyte infusion donor (not recorded which). It is not recorded whose cells these are; they may come from a transplant donor.

There are many counts of this clonotype. The rearrangement uses TRBV9 and TRBJ2-7; the match to TRBD1 covers 8 bases. This CDR3 region has 14 residues. Trimming cost V 4 bases and J 4 bases; bases outside gene matches: 7. Germline V gives CDR1 SGDLS, CDR2 YYNGEE. CDR3 region: CASSPRTGKYEQYF. CDR3 bases: TGTGCCAGCAGCCCCCGGACAGGGAAATACGAGCAGTACTTC.

This clonotype was observed a handful of times. The chain carries TRBV7-9 and TRBJ2-3, with D unresolved. CDR1 is SEHNR and CDR2 is FQNEAQ in the germline V gene (reference sequence). This CDR3 is 14 amino acids long. Trimming took off 3 bases at V and 0 bases at J, with 7 bases between the two ends. The CDR3 loop is CASSFLKSTDTQYF. In nucleotides, the CDR3 is TGTGCCAGCAGCTTCCTAAAGAGCACAGATACGCAGTATTTT.

Only a few counts were recorded for this clonotype. The chain has TRBV6-1 and TRBJ2-7; tentatively, D is TRBD1 (5 bases). The CDR3 loop spans 16 amino acids. Germline assignment: CDR1 MNHNS and CDR2 SASEGT. With 6 bases removed from V and 0 bases from J, the gap between germline ends came to 18 bases. The CDR3 spells CASSGTRTHPSYEQYF. CDR3 DNA: TGTGCCAGCAGCGGAACCCGGACACACCCCTCCTACGAGCAGTACTTC.

J is TRBJ2-7 and V is TRBV5-6; 8 bases match TRBD2. Trimming at V came to 0 bases and at J to 3 bases, leaving 5 bases not matched to a gene. The CDR3 loop spans 15 amino acids. Looked up from germline, CDR1 is SGHDT and CDR2 is YYEEEE. CDR3 amino acids: CASSLEGLVYYEQYF. The CDR3 DNA follows: TGTGCCAGCAGCTTGGAGGGACTAGTGTACTACGAGCAGTACTTC. The full variable domain, in which reference TRBV5-6 and TRBJ2-7 provide the parts outside the CDR3, is DAGVTQSPTHLIKTRGQQVTLRCSPKSGHDTVSWYQQALGQGPQFIFQYYEEEERQRGNFPDRFSGHQFPNYSSELNVNALLLGDSALYLCASSLEGLVYYEQYFGPGTRLTVT.

Notes on this clonotype: The junction differs from germline at one of its ends, possibly a read error. The rearrangement joins TRBV7-2 to TRBJ1-6, with D unclear. Germline V CDR1 and CDR2: SGHTA, FQGNSA. There are 15 residues in the CDR3. The CDR3 spells CASSLYVLSPSHLHF. The CDR3, as DNA: TGTGCCAGCAGCTTATACGTTCTGTCCCCCTCACACCTCCACTTT.

V is TRBV12-3 or TRBV12-4 and J is TRBJ1-4, with D maybe TRBD1 (6 bases). The CDR3 is made up of 16 amino acids. The V end lost 3 bases, the J end lost 8 bases, and 19 bases lay between the germline ends. CDR3 residues: CASSLRGEQGGEKLFF. CDR3 bases: TGTGCCAGCAGTTTGCGGGGGGAACAGGGTGGAGAAAAACTGTTTTTT.

This clonotype was counted a few times. The chain couples TRBV20-1 to TRBJ2-5, with D possibly being TRBD2 (6 bases). Per the germline V gene, CDR1 is DFQATT and CDR2 is SNEGSKA (reference sequence). The CDR3 runs to 13 residues. V was clipped by 6 bases and J by 5 bases, with 16 bases between them. Here the CDR3 DNA reads TGCAGTGCGGGTGGCGGGGCAGACGAGACCCAGTACTTC. Its translation is CSAGGGADETQYF.

V usage is TRBV24-1 and J usage is TRBJ2-3; weak D call: TRBD2 (6 bases). CDR3 size: 14 residues. Germline assignment: CDR1 KGHDR and CDR2 SFDVKD. V lost 6 bases to trimming and J lost 3 bases, with 12 bases between them. The CDR3 loop is CATSSRGRTDTQYF. The CDR3 nucleotides are TGTGCCACCAGTTCGCGGGGAAGAACAGATACGCAGTATTTT.

In its sample, this clonotype was seen a few times. This rearrangement joins TRBV30 to TRBJ2-2; TRBD1 matches at 9 bases. Germline CDR1 and CDR2: GTSNPN and SVGIG (reference sequence). After removal of 8 bases from V and 6 bases from J, the junction contained 13 bases not matched to a gene. CDR3 size: 15 residues. CDR3 coding DNA: TGTGCCCTCGAACAGGGGGCCTTTTTAGCCGGGGAGCTGTTTTTT. Protein sequence: CALEQGAFLAGELFF.

This clonotype was seen a handful of times. This chain joins TRBV24-1 and TRBJ2-2; 10 bases match TRBD2. This CDR3 spans 14 amino acids. Germline-derived CDR1 and CDR2 are KGHDR and SFDVKD. Losses at the gene ends were 8 bases for V and 4 bases for J; bases not matched to a gene: 3. As DNA, the CDR3 is TGTGCCACCACGGTAGCGGGGGGCACCGGGGAGCTGTTTTTT. It translates to CATTVAGGTGELFF.

This chain uses TRBV4-1 with TRBJ2-7; D is possibly TRBD1 or TRBD2 (6 bases each). The CDR3 spans 16 residues. CDR1 is MGHRA, CDR2 YSYEKL, per germline. V was pared by 2 bases and J by 6 bases, with 20 bases between. The CDR3 DNA sequence: TGCGCCAGCAGCCAAATGGCGGGACAAGTTAGTGGCGAGCAGTACTTC. This codes for CASSQMAGQVSGEQYF.

This clonotype was detected a few times. The V call is TRBV5-1, the J call TRBJ2-7; tentatively, D is TRBD1 or TRBD2 (5 bases each). V lost 4 bases and J lost 0, with 14 bases in between. Germline V gene sequence: CDR1 SGHRS, CDR2 YFSETQ. The CDR3 covers 15 residues. The CDR3 region is CASSLRGRSSYEQYF. As DNA, the CDR3 is TGCGCCAGCAGCCTTCGGGGACGGAGCTCCTACGAGCAGTACTTC.

V gene TRBV10-3 combines with J gene TRBJ1-2; weak D call: TRBD1 (5 bases). The CDR3 runs to 16 residues. Trimming left V 4 bases short and J 4 bases short, with 19 bases between. Per germline, CDR1 ENHRY and CDR2 SYGVKD. The CDR3 DNA reads as TGTGCCATCAGTGTAGGGACCGACTCTTGGTCCTATGGCTACACCTTC. Translating gives CAISVGTDSWSYGYTF.

In this sample, this clonotype turned up a few times. This chain uses TRBV20-1 with TRBJ1-5; D is ambiguous. CDR3 length equals 14 residues. Germline V gene data show CDR1 as DFQATT and CDR2 as SNEGSKA (reference sequence). Between the trimmed V and J ends, which lost 6 bases and 3 bases, there was a span of 15 bases. As DNA, the CDR3 is TGCAGTGCCGCCCTCGGCAGGCACAATCAGCCCCAGCATTTT. The encoded protein is CSAALGRHNQPQHF.

This clonotype has a single count. V is TRBV7-9 and J is TRBJ1-2, with D uncertain. Trimming cost V 3 bases and J 3 bases, with 11 bases left between them. Germline CDR1 SEHNR, CDR2 FQNEAQ (reference sequence). This CDR3 has 14 residues. The CDR3 spells CASSFFGGDYGYTF. As DNA, the CDR3 is TGTGCCAGCAGCTTTTTTGGCGGAGACTATGGCTACACCTTC. The variable domain in full, completed from reference TRBV7-9 and TRBJ1-2, reads DTGVSQNPRHKITKRGQNVTFRCDPISEHNRLYWYRQTLGQGPEFLTYFQNEAQLEKSRLLSDRFSAERPKGSFSTLEIQRTEQGDSAMYLCASSFFGGDYGYTFGSGTRLTVV.

The table lists this clonotype with a few counts. The chain carries TRBV12-3 or TRBV12-4 and TRBJ2-2, with D perhaps matching TRBD1 or TRBD2 (6 bases each). The CDR3 has 15 residues. Trimming cost V 9 bases and J 2 bases, with 16 bases left between them. CDR3 nucleotides: TGTGCCAGTTTCCTAGGGGGGATAAACACCGGGGAGCTGTTTTTT. Its translation is CASFLGGINTGELFF.

This clonotype was seen a few times. J is TRBJ2-1 and V is TRBV5-1, with D unclear. CDR1 is SGHRS and CDR2 is YFSETQ in the germline V gene. V was pared by 0 bases and J by 7 bases, with 17 bases between. CDR3 length: 16 residues. CDR3 amino acids: CASSLAWAGPGNEQFF. The DNA of the CDR3 is TGCGCCAGCAGCTTGGCATGGGCAGGCCCCGGGAATGAGCAGTTCTTC.

This clonotype was detected a few times. The chain uses TRBV11-2 and TRBJ2-1; 11 nucleotides line up with TRBD2. Per germline, CDR1 SGHAT and CDR2 FQNNGV. This CDR3 is 16 amino acids long. Unmatched junction bases numbered 9, after V lost 5 bases and J lost 6 bases. In DNA form, the CDR3 reads TGTGCCAGCAGCGGGGTAGCGGGAGGGCCTTTCAATGAGCAGTTCTTC. The encoded protein is CASSGVAGGPFNEQFF. Full variable domain (missing parts from reference TRBV11-2 and TRBJ2-1): EAGVAQSPRYKIIEKRQSVAFWCNPISGHATLYWYQQILGQGPKLLIQFQNNGVVDDSQLPKDRFSAERLKGVDSTLKIQPAKLEDSAVYLCASSGVAGGPFNEQFFGPGTRLTVL.

The chain recombines TRBV5-1 with TRBJ2-1; TRBD2 aligns across 12 bases. The V gene's germline CDR1 is SGHRS and CDR2 YFSETQ. Losses at the gene ends were 1 base for V and 9 bases for J; bases not matched to a gene: 8. The CDR3 length is 16 residues. CDR3 in DNA: TGCGCCAGCAGCTTGCCCCTAGCGGGGGGGATTAGTGAGCAGTTCTTC. Encoded protein: CASSLPLAGGISEQFF.

This sequence joins TRBV7-3 and TRBJ1-1; TRBD1 is a possible D gene (6 bases). Germline CDR1 SGHTA, CDR2 FQGTGA. There are 13 residues in the CDR3. Trimming left V 6 bases short and J 7 bases short, with 15 bases between. This chain's CDR3 is CASSAGDFGEAFF. In DNA form, the CDR3 reads TGTGCCAGCAGTGCAGGGGATTTTGGTGAAGCTTTCTTT.

The chain uses TRBV5-1 and TRBJ2-6; D gene ambiguous. This CDR3 has 17 residues. V was pared by 1 base and J by 0 bases, with 11 bases between. From germline, CDR1 is SGHRS and CDR2 YFSETQ. The CDR3 here is CASSLRPGSSGANVLTF. CDR3 bases: TGCGCCAGCAGCTTGAGGCCCGGGTCCTCTGGGGCCAACGTCCTGACTTTC.

The chain is built from TRBV12-3 or TRBV12-4 and TRBJ2-1, with TRBD2 identical over 10 bases. The CDR3 totals 14 residues. V lost 7 bases, J lost 2 bases, and 2 bases stayed unmatched. CDR3 amino acids: CASKAGGPYNEQFF. CDR3 coding DNA: TGTGCCAGCAAAGCGGGAGGGCCCTACAATGAGCAGTTCTTC.

This clonotype was counted only a few times. The rearrangement joins TRBV5-1 to TRBJ2-4; 11 positions match TRBD1. Germline loops: CDR1 SGHRS, CDR2 YFSETQ. This CDR3 has 13 residues. V was clipped by 9 bases and J by 7 bases; unmatched bases: 6. The CDR3 reads CAIPGQGENIQYF. The CDR3 DNA reads as TGCGCCATTCCGGGACAGGGGGAGAACATTCAGTACTTC.

This clonotype has ten or more counts. The CDR3 DNA is TGTGCCACCAGCGGATTACACCCGGCTAGCGGGTCCTACAATGAGCAGTTCTTC. Amino acid sequence: CATSGLHPASGSYNEQFF. The rearrangement joins TRBV15 to TRBJ2-1; the match to TRBD2 covers 8 bases. CDR1 is LNHNV, CDR2 YYDKDF, per germline (reference sequence). Trimming at V came to 5 bases and at J to 1 base, leaving 13 bases not matched to a gene. This CDR3 spans 18 amino acids.

The genes are TRBV12-3 or TRBV12-4 and TRBJ2-7; a possible D gene is TRBD2 (5 bases). Trimming removed 8 bases at V and 6 bases at J, with 14 bases between. The length of the CDR3 is 12 residues. CDR3 protein: CASRFLASEQYF. CDR3 DNA sequence: TGTGCCAGCCGATTTCTAGCAAGCGAGCAGTACTTC.

The chain carries TRBV7-9 and TRBJ2-7; no clear D gene. Germline CDR1 is SEHNR and CDR2 is FQNEAQ (reference sequence). Trimming left V 1 base short and J 6 bases short, with 10 bases between. There are 13 residues in the CDR3. The CDR3 here is CASSLDPGVEQYF. DNA of the CDR3: TGTGCCAGCAGCTTAGATCCTGGGGTCGAGCAGTACTTC.

This clonotype has only a few counts. V and J are TRBV12-5 and TRBJ2-5; tentative D call: TRBD2 (6 bases). Germline V CDR1 and CDR2: LGHNT, FRNRAP. V lost 5 bases and J 6 bases, leaving 16 bases between the germline ends. This CDR3 region has 14 residues. DNA of the CDR3: TGTGCTAGTGGTCCCCGAACGGGGAGGAAGACCCAGTACTTC. This translates into CASGPRTGRKTQYF.

This clonotype has a handful of counts. The rearrangement joins TRBV20-1 to TRBJ2-5; TRBD2 agrees at 7 bases. The J segment lost 4 bases and the V segment lost 1 base, leaving 9 bases of the junction unmatched. The CDR3 has 15 residues. Looked up from germline, CDR1 is DFQATT and CDR2 is SNEGSKA (reference sequence). CDR3 in amino acids: CSARVGGSIRETQYF. The CDR3 nucleotides read TGCAGTGCTAGAGTAGGCGGGAGTATCAGAGAGACCCAGTACTTC.

The chain carries TRBV30 and TRBJ1-1; D uncertain. The V end was cut by 4 bases, the J end by 3 bases, with 9 bases between. Looked up from germline, CDR1 is GTSNPN and CDR2 is SVGIG (reference sequence). The CDR3 runs 12 residues. This chain's CDR3 is CAWIPKDTEAFF. In DNA form, the CDR3 reads TGTGCCTGGATACCGAAGGACACTGAAGCTTTCTTT.